The text below deals with one T cell receptor beta chain. This clone was counted once. No antigen is known for it. No quality values exist for individual bases; no much larger clone is one base distant. The entry originates in a study of control samples from healthy donors and cancer patients (dated by TCRdb to 2018 to 2020). The method was the immunoSEQ multiplex PCR assay. TCRdb carries this immuneACCESS record with in-frame sequences only. Its versions omit some clonotypes, under half of them owing to an unresolved V gene in the studies checked, with the rest unexplained. The sample table holds over 100,000 clones, of which more than 85% were seen once. Of the sample, 17% falls within the top ten clones. V is shortened by 3 bases, J by 0 bases, and the region joining them spans 9 bases. Taken from the germline V gene, the CDR1 and CDR2 loops are SGHDN and FVKESK. The CDR3 contains 15 residues, cysteine and phenylalanine counted. Here the CDR3 DNA is all that survives: 45 bases in frame from base 1.

The receptor chain draws on TRBV14 and TRBJ1-3; no D segment can be confidently identified. The specimen was blood. This clonotype originated in a woman between 50 and 59 years old in good health. CDR3 region: CASSQGFLSGNTIYF. The DNA is as follows: TGTGCCAGCAGCCAGGGTTTTCTCTCTGGAAACACCATATATTTT. Where the CDR3 stops, the reference TRBV14 and TRBJ1-3 genes take over; the full variable domain is EAGVTQFPSHSVIEKGQTVTLRCDPISGHDNLYWYRRVMGKEIKFLLHFVKESKQDESGMPNNRFLAERTGGTYSTLKVQPAELEDSGVYFCASSQGFLSGNTIYFGEGSWLTVV.